This T cell receptor (beta chain) was sequenced for a study of CD8+ T cells in alopecia areata. Extracted RNA was reverse transcribed into cDNA, the sequencing template. TCRdb's table, derived via immunoSEQ multiplex PCR, lists solely in-frame clones and lacks some. The sample includes roughly 190,000 clones, about three fifths of them seen just once. Indicated treatment: oral pan-JAK inhibitor, 5-10 mg twice daily. Here the sequenced sample was CD4+ T cells sorted from blood, taken at week 4, from a patient treated with tofacitinib. This sequence was found in a human donor with alopecia areata.

CDR3: CASSGLAGADTQYF. CDR3 sequence (DNA): TGCGCCAGCAGCGGACTAGCGGGAGCAGATACGCAGTATTTT. The V and J genes are TRBV4-3 and TRBJ2-3; 13 nucleotides align to TRBD2. J lost 4 bases, V lost 5 bases, and 0 bases had no gene match. Germline V lookup: CDR1 LGHNA, CDR2 YSLEER. This CDR3 contains 14 residues.